This T cell receptor beta chain was found in a study of blood T cells in healthy people across ages. This clonotype was detected a few times. Its target is not known. Study-level findings and limits: Leaving the PBMCs unsorted stopped any conclusive comparison of naive versus antigen-experienced cells.

The germline gives CDR1 SGHAT, CDR2 FQNNGV. The CDR3 is 14 amino acids. Deletions cut 5 bases from V and 2 bases from J, with 12 bases between. Next came a second PCR, run for roughly 7 to 12 cycles, which used a sample-barcoded 5' primer along with a J-beta primer mix. Every sample produced at least 2.5 million CDR3-containing paired-end reads. TCRdb re-called the 5' RACE reads through MiXCR, storing one row per CDR3 protein. The table lists around 1,000,000 distinct CDR3 sequences, under 30% of them singletons, with about 0.8% in the top ten. The same sample was also used in a study of T cells of mothers and their children.

The sample consisted of blood. The clonotype comes from a girl aged 2-10 years in good health. The rearrangement links TRBV11-2 to TRBJ1-1; D ambiguous. CDR3 residues: CASSQVSSNTEAFF. The CDR3 coding sequence is TGTGCCAGCAGCCAAGTGAGTAGTAACACTGAAGCTTTCTTT. The entire variable domain, with the rest obtained from reference TRBV11-2 and TRBJ1-1, is as follows: EAGVAQSPRYKIIEKRQSVAFWCNPISGHATLYWYQQILGQGPKLLIQFQNNGVVDDSQLPKDRFSAERLKGVDSTLKIQPAKLEDSAVYLCASSQVSSNTEAFFGQGTRLTVV.